This T cell receptor (beta chain) appears in the sequencing data of a study of beta chain features in type 1 diabetes. Findings of the study overall: It was possible that PCR favored shorter templates, equally so in patients and controls.

Staining for CD45RO/CCR7/CD25/CD127/CD95/CD27 allowed sorting of CD4+ naive, central memory, regulatory and stem cell-like memory cells. V gave up 6 bases and J gave up 5 bases; unmatched junction bases: 3. CDR1 and CDR2 (germline): LNHDA, SQIVND (reference sequence). The CDR3 runs 14 residues. Investigators reverse transcribed all isolated RNA, so they sequenced expressed TCRB transcripts. The table came from immunoSEQ multiplex PCR; TCRdb's copy has only in-frame clones and leaves some out. The sample carries more than 50,000 clones, around 63% recorded once. A remark on this clone: Its matching antigen is unknown.

The sample consisted of Tregs from blood. The V call is TRBV19, the J call TRBJ2-2; the match to TRBD2 covers 10 bases. This receptor was identified in a woman between 18 and 30 years old in good health. For the CDR3, the DNA is TGTGCCAGTAGGGGACTAGCGAGGACCGGGGAGCTGTTTTTT. Protein product: CASRGLARTGELFF.